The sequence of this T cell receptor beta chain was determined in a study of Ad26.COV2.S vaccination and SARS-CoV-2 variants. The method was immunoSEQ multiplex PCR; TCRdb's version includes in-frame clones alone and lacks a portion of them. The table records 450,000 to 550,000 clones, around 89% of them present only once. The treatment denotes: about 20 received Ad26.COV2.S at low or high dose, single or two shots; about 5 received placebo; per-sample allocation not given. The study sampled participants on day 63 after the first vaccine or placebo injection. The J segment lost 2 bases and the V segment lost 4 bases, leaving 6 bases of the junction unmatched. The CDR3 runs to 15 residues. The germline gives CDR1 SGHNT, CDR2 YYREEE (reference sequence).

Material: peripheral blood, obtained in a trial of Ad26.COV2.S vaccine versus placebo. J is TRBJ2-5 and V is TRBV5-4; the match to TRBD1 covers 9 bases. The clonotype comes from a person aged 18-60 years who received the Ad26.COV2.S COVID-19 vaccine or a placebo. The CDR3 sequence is CASSPRTGEQETQYF. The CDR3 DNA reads TGTGCCAGCAGCCCTCGGACAGGGGAACAAGAGACCCAGTACTTC. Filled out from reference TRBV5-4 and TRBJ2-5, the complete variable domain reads ETGVTQSPTHLIKTRGQQVTLRCSSQSGHNTVSWYQQALGQGPQFIFQYYREEENGRGNFPPRFSGLQFPNYSSELNVNALELDDSALYLCASSPRTGEQETQYFGPGTRLLVL.